This is a list of T cell receptor beta chains from one sample in a study of cytomegalovirus exposure and HLA in healthy donors. Profiling relied on immunoSEQ multiplex PCR, and the TCRdb table lists in-frame clones only, not all of them. Among some 110,000 clones listed, under 85% were seen once. Sequenced material: PBMCs. These receptors were taken from a man aged 30 to 39 in good health and CMV-seronegative. The CDR3 runs from the conserved cysteine through the conserved F or W. A D gene is named only where the DNA matches it firmly. Some rows mark clone size as missing; the rest say once, few, many or name a class of expanded clone.

NA	NA	TRBV25-1	TRBJ2-3	TGTGCCAGCAGTGTTTACAAATCCACAGATACGCAGTATTTT	CASSVYKSTDTQYF
NA	NA	TRBV7-9	TRBJ2-4	TGTGCCAGCAGCTTAGGTGGGCCAGCCAAAAACATTCAGTACTTC	CASSLGGPAKNIQYF
NA	TRBD2	TRBV5-1	TRBJ2-1	TGCGCCAGCAGCGGGGGACTAGCTGTCGCGAATGAGCAGTTCTTC	CASSGGLAVANEQFF
NA	TRBD1	TRBV27	TRBJ2-7	TGTGCCAGCAGTTTACGACAGGGGGGATTCTACGAGCAGTACTTC	CASSLRQGGFYEQYF
NA	NA	TRBV28	TRBJ2-7	TGTGCCAGCAGTTTTGGGACTTCCTACGAGCAGTACTTC	CASSFGTSYEQYF
NA	NA	TRBV19	TRBJ2-2	TGTGCCAGTGCCGGGACAAGGGACACCGGGGAGCTGTTTTTT	CASAGTRDTGELFF
medium-sized	NA	TRBV6-4	TRBJ2-7	TGTGCCAGCAGTGGGCAGGGGCCCGACGAGCAGTACTTC	CASSGQGPDEQYF
NA	TRBD2	TRBV19	TRBJ2-7	TGTGCCAGTAGTGGCCCGGGACTAGTCTCCTACGAGCAGTACTTC	CASSGPGLVSYEQYF
few	NA	TRBV9	TRBJ1-3	TGTGCCAGCAGCCCTCAAAGCGGGGGCGAGCCTGGAAACACCATATATTTT	CASSPQSGGEPGNTIYF
NA	NA	TRBV5-5	TRBJ2-7	TGTGCCAGCAGCGTGGGACCTAGCTCCTACGAGCAGTACTTC	CASSVGPSSYEQYF
NA	TRBD1	TRBV11-2	TRBJ2-2	TGTGCCAGCAGGACAGGGTTTTATGGTACCGGGGAGCTGTTTTTT	CASRTGFYGTGELFF
NA	NA	TRBV4-1	TRBJ1-5	TGCGCCAGCAGCCAAGATACACAGACCAATCAGCCCCAGCATTTT	CASSQDTQTNQPQHF
NA	NA	TRBV7-3	TRBJ2-1	TGTGCCAGCAGCCTAACACACTCGGGGGATCAGTTCTTC	CASSLTHSGDQFF
NA	TRBD1	TRBV5-1	TRBJ1-3	TGCGCCAGCAGCACGGACAGGGGCGCCGGAAACACCATATATTTT	CASSTDRGAGNTIYF
NA	TRBD2	TRBV14	TRBJ2-3	TGTGCCAGCAGGCCAGCGGGGAGCAGCACAGATACGCAGTATTTT	CASRPAGSSTDTQYF
NA	NA	TRBV11-2	TRBJ2-1	TGTGCCAGCAGCTTCGGGGGAGGAGTTGACAATGAGCAGTTCTTC	CASSFGGGVDNEQFF
NA	NA	TRBV28	TRBJ1-1	TGTGCCAGCAGTTTAGAATATCGGGCTGAAGCTTTCTTT	CASSLEYRAEAFF
NA	NA	TRBV19	TRBJ1-2	TGTGCCAGTAGTATAACGGGAGGCTACACCTTC	CASSITGGYTF
NA	TRBD1	TRBV29-1	TRBJ2-5	TGCAGCATCAGGGACAGAGAGACCCAGTACTTC	CSIRDRETQYF
NA	NA	TRBV7-2	TRBJ2-7	TGTGCCAGCAGCTTTGGGTGGGGGGGCTTTCGGGAGCAGTACTTC	CASSFGWGGFREQYF
NA	TRBD1	TRBV19	TRBJ1-2	TGTGCCAGTACCGTACAGGGGAACGTTAACTATGGCTACACCTTC	CASTVQGNVNYGYTF
NA	TRBD2	TRBV2	TRBJ2-7	TGTGCCAGCAATTCGGGGACTAGCGGATTCTCCTACGAGCAGTACTTC	CASNSGTSGFSYEQYF